This TCR beta chain was identified in a study of T-cell reconstitution after alpha-beta-depleted transplantation in children. Molecular barcoding with unique molecular identifiers was used for the TCRbeta library. TCRdb analysed the PCR reads with MiXCR anew, one entry per CDR3 protein. The profile covers fewer than 750,000 distinct CDR3 sequences, with around 27% appearing a single time and 36% taken by the ten largest. There are 12 residues in the CDR3. The V gene's germline CDR1 is KGHSH and CDR2 LQKENI. V lost 3 bases, J lost 5 bases, and 7 bases lay in between. This clonotype showed up just a few times.

This specimen was PBMCs, taken before TCRalphabeta/CD19-depleted stem cell transplant. V and J are TRBV18 and TRBJ2-5; D gene uncertain. The source of this sequence is a boy less than two years old with Wiskott-Aldrich syndrome, due to receive a stem cell transplant. The CDR3 protein is CASSPEWETQYF. In nucleotides, the CDR3 is TGTGCCAGCTCACCCGAATGGGAGACCCAGTACTTC.